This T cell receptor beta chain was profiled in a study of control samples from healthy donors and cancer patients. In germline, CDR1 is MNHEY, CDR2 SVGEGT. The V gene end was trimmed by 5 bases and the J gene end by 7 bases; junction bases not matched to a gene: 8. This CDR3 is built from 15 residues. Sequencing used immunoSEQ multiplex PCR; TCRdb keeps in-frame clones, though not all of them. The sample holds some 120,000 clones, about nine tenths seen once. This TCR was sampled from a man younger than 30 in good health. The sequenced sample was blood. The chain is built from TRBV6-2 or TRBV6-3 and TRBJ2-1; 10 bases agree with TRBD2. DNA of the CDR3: TGTGCCAGCAGTCCCCAGCGGGAGGGGAGTAATGAGCAGTTCTTC. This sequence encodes CASSPQREGSNEQFF.